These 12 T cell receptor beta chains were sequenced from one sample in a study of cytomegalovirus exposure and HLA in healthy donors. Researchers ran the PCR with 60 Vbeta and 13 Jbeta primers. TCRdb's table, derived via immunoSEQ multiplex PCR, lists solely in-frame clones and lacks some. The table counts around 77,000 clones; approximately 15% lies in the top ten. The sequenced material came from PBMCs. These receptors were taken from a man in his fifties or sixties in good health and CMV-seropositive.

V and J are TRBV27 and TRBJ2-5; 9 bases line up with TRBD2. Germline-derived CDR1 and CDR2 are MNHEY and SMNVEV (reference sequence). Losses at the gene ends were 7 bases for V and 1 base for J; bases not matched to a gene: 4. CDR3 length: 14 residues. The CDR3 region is CASTHSGGQETQYF. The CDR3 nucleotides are TGTGCCAGCACCCATAGCGGGGGCCAAGAGACCCAGTACTTC.

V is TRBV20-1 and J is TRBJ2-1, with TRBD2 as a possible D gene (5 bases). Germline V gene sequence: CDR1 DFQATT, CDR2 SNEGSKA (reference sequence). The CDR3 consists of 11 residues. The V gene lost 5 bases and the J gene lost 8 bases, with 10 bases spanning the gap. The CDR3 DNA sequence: TGCAGTGCTTTAGCGAGGGATGAGCAGTTCTTC. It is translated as CSALARDEQFF.

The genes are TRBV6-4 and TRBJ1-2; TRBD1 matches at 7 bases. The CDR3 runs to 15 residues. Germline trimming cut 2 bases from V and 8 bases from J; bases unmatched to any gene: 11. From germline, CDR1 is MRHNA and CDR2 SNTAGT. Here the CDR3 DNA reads TGTGCCAGCAGTGACACCAGACAGGGCCTAGCGGGCTACACCTTC. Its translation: CASSDTRQGLAGYTF.

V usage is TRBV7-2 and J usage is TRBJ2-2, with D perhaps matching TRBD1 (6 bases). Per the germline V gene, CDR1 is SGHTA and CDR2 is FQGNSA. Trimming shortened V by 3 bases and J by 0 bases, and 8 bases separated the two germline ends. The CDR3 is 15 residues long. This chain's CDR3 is CASSFRTANTGELFF. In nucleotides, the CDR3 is TGTGCCAGCAGCTTCAGGACAGCGAACACCGGGGAGCTGTTTTTT. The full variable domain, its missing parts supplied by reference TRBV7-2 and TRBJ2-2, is GAGVSQSPSNKVTEKGKDVELRCDPISGHTALYWYRQSLGQGLEFLIYFQGNSAPDKSGLPSDRFSAERTGGSVSTLTIQRTQQEDSAVYLCASSFRTANTGELFFGEGSRLTVL.

The DNA of the CDR3 is TGTGCCAGCAGTGAAGCCCGAACAGGGGGCTGGTATGGCTACACCTTC. This codes for CASSEARTGGWYGYTF. V and J are TRBV6-1 and TRBJ1-2; TRBD1 matches 9 bases. V lost 0 bases to trimming and J lost 5 bases; unmatched junction nucleotides: 7. This CDR3 contains 16 residues. Germline-derived CDR1 and CDR2 are MNHNS and SASEGT.

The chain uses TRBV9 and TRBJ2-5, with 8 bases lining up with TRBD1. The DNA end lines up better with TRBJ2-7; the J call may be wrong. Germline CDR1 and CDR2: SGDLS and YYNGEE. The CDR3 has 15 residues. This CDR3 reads CASSDRGKSAYEQYF. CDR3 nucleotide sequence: TGTGCCAGCAGCGACAGGGGGAAATCAGCCTACGAGCAGTACTTC.

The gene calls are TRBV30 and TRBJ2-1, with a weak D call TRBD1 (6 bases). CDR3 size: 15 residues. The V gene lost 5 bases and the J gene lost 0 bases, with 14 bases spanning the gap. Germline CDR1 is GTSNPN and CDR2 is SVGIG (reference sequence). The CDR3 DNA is TGTGCCTGGGCGGGTGACAGGCACTCCTACAATGAGCAGTTCTTC. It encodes CAWAGDRHSYNEQFF.

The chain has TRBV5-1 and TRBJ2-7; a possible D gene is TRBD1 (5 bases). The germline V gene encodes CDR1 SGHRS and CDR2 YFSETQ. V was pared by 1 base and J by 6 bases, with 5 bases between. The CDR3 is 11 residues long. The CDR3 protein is CASSLRGEQYF. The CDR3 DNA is TGCGCCAGCAGCTTGAGGGGCGAGCAGTACTTC.

The CDR3 here is CASSFILRGYEQYV. Here the CDR3 DNA reads TGTGCCAGCAGCTTCATTTTAAGAGGGTATGAGCAGTACGTC. V is TRBV11-2 and J is TRBJ2-7, with D possibly being TRBD2 (5 bases). Trimming removed 3 bases from V and 7 bases from J, with 16 bases in between. The CDR3 spans 14 residues. Germline CDR1 reads SGHAT; CDR2 reads FQNNGV.

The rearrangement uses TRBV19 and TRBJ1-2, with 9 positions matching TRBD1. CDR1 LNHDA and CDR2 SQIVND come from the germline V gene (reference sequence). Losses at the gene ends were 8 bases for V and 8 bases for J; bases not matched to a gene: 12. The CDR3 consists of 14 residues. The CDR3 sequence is CASFLPGQGMGYTF. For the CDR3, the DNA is TGTGCCAGTTTCTTACCGGGACAGGGAATGGGCTACACCTTC. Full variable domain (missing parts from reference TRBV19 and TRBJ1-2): DGGITQSPKYLFRKEGQNVTLSCEQNLNHDAMYWYRQDPGQGLRLIYYSQIVNDFQKGDIAEGYSVSREKKESFPLTVTSAQKNPTAFYLCASFLPGQGMGYTFGSGTRLTVV.

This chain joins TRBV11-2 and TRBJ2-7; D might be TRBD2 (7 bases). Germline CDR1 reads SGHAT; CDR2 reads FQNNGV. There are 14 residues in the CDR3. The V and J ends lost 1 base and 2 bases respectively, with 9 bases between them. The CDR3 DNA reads TGTGCCAGCAGCTTAGCGGGGGGCCCCTACGAGCAGTACTTC. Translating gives CASSLAGGPYEQYF.

The CDR3 coding sequence is TGTGCCAGCAGCTTAGGTCCCTACTACGAGCAGTACTTC. Translated, it gives CASSLGPYYEQYF. The chain is built from TRBV7-9 and TRBJ2-7; no clear D gene. Germline CDR1 and CDR2: SEHNR and FQNEAQ (reference sequence). V lost 1 base to trimming and J lost 3 bases, with 7 bases between them. The CDR3 has 13 amino acids.